These 14 T cell receptor beta chains came from one sample sequenced in a study of cytomegalovirus exposure and HLA in healthy donors. Amplification used 60 Vbeta primers and 13 Jbeta primers. TCRdb's copy holds only in-frame clones and misses some; the assay was immunoSEQ multiplex PCR. The sample lists some 200,000 clones, roughly 87% occurring once. Sample: PBMCs. All receptors derive from a man aged 50 or older in good health and CMV-seronegative.

This clone came up once. J is TRBJ1-2 and V is TRBV29-1, with D possibly TRBD1 on 5 matching bases. This CDR3 has 15 amino acids. V was pared by 7 bases and J by 6 bases, with 24 bases between. CDR1 and CDR2 (germline): SQVTM, ANQGSEA. The CDR3 DNA sequence: TGCAGCGCCACCAAAAGCCTGACAGCTTCAGATGGCTACACCTTC. Residues: CSATKSLTASDGYTF. Supplemented by reference TRBV29-1 and TRBJ1-2, the full variable domain reads SAVISQKPSRDICQRGTSLTIQCQVDSQVTMMFWYRQQPGQSLTLIATANQGSEATYESGFVIDKFPISRPNLTFSTLTVSNMSPEDSSIYLCSATKSLTASDGYTFGSGTRLTVV.

This chain joins TRBV11-2 and TRBJ2-1, with 10 nucleotides matching TRBD2. Germline CDR1 SGHAT, CDR2 FQNNGV. V lost 4 bases to trimming and J lost 5 bases; unmatched junction nucleotides: 5. The CDR3 is 15 amino acids. The CDR3 spells CASSWTSGGNNEQFF. The CDR3 DNA follows: TGTGCCAGCAGCTGGACTAGCGGAGGGAACAATGAGCAGTTCTTC.

The V and J genes are TRBV30 and TRBJ1-6; weak D call: TRBD1 (6 bases). CDR1 is GTSNPN and CDR2 is SVGIG in the germline V gene (reference sequence). This CDR3 spans 15 amino acids. The germline V and J ends were trimmed by 2 bases and 8 bases, with 16 bases remaining between them. This CDR3 is CAWSTGHRIHSPLHF. The CDR3, as DNA: TGTGCCTGGAGTACGGGACATAGAATTCATTCACCCCTCCACTTT.

The chain uses TRBV6-1 and TRBJ2-5, with D possibly matching TRBD1 (6 bases). This CDR3 contains 15 residues. Germline CDR1 reads MNHNS; CDR2 reads SASEGT. Trimming took 2 bases from V and 0 from J, leaving 10 bases between them. The CDR3, as DNA: TGTGCCAGCAGTGAACGTCAGGGGCACCAAGAGACCCAGTACTTC. Encoded protein: CASSERQGHQETQYF.

This sequence joins TRBV14 and TRBJ2-5; possible D gene TRBD2, 6 bases. V was trimmed by 0 bases and J by 11 bases, leaving 13 bases between them. This CDR3 comprises 13 residues. Germline V gene data show CDR1 as SGHDN and CDR2 as FVKESK. CDR3 in amino acids: CASSQDWRVQQYF. The CDR3 coding sequence is TGTGCCAGCAGCCAAGATTGGAGGGTACAACAGTACTTC.

This chain links TRBV7-2 with TRBJ2-4; TRBD2 matches 9 bases. Losses at the gene ends were 5 bases for V and 0 bases for J; bases not matched to a gene: 11. This CDR3 region has 18 residues. Germline V gene lookup returns CDR1 SGHTA and CDR2 FQGNSA. DNA for the CDR3: TGTGCCAGCAGCCGTGTCCCTAGCGGGGCAGGAGCCAAAAACATTCAGTACTTC. This codes for CASSRVPSGAGAKNIQYF. The full variable domain, completed using reference TRBV7-2 and TRBJ2-4, is GAGVSQSPSNKVTEKGKDVELRCDPISGHTALYWYRQSLGQGLEFLIYFQGNSAPDKSGLPSDRFSAERTGGSVSTLTIQRTQQEDSAVYLCASSRVPSGAGAKNIQYFGAGTRLSVL.

The chain links TRBV27 to TRBJ1-2, with 7 positions matching TRBD1. The length of the CDR3 is 13 residues. Unmatched junction bases numbered 5, after V lost 2 bases and J lost 8 bases. In germline, CDR1 is MNHEY, CDR2 SMNVEV (reference sequence). CDR3 DNA: TGTGCCAGCAGTTTAAGGGGGCGTATAGGCTACACCTTC. It is translated as CASSLRGRIGYTF.

This chain joins TRBV6-5 and TRBJ1-6; 8 bases align to TRBD1. This CDR3 region has 15 residues. CDR1 is MNHEY and CDR2 is SVGAGI in the germline V gene. J lost 7 bases, V lost 2 bases, and 4 bases had no gene match. The CDR3, as DNA: TGTGCCAGCAGTTACGAAGGACAGGGAAATTCACCCCTCCACTTT. Encoded protein: CASSYEGQGNSPLHF.

The chain links TRBV7-2 to TRBJ2-3; no clear D. Germline V gives CDR1 SGHTA, CDR2 FQGNSA. This CDR3 contains 14 residues. V dropped 6 bases and J dropped 1 base, with 11 bases sitting between them. The CDR3 loop reads CASSKSAGTDTQYF. In nucleotides, the CDR3 is TGTGCCAGCAGTAAAAGCGCTGGCACAGATACGCAGTATTTT.

The table lists this clone with a count of one. This sequence joins TRBV6-6 and TRBJ2-7; tentative D call: TRBD2 (5 bases). V was shortened by 2 bases and J by 6 bases, with 14 bases between the two germline ends. From germline, CDR1 is MNHNY and CDR2 SVGAGI (reference sequence). The CDR3 totals 14 residues. The CDR3 DNA reads as TGTGCCAGCAGTTACAAGGTCCTCGAGGGCGAGCAGTACTTC. It yields the protein CASSYKVLEGEQYF.

The chain carries TRBV6-4 and TRBJ2-2; 9 nucleotides match TRBD1. CDR1 is MRHNA, CDR2 SNTAGT, per germline. Trimming took 8 bases from V and 4 from J; bases not matched to a gene: 8. There are 15 residues in the CDR3. The DNA for the CDR3 is TGTGCCAGCCGTGTCGACAGGGGGTTCACCGGGGAGCTGTTTTTT. This translates into CASRVDRGFTGELFF.

This rearrangement joins TRBV11-3 to TRBJ2-7; D may be TRBD1 (6 bases). This CDR3 contains 16 residues. V was cut by 1 base and J by 1 base, with 14 bases left in between. CDR1 and CDR2 from the germline V gene are SGHNT and YENEEA. The chain's CDR3 is CASSLVSGGNSYEQYF. Written as DNA, the CDR3 is TGTGCCAGCAGCTTAGTTAGTGGGGGCAATTCCTACGAGCAGTACTTC.

The chain links TRBV7-2 to TRBJ1-2; weak D call: TRBD1 (6 bases). Per the germline V gene, CDR1 is SGHTA and CDR2 is FQGNSA. The CDR3 extends over 15 amino acids. Trimming pared 6 bases from V and 4 bases from J, leaving 18 bases between. The CDR3 reads CASRYPRGGLYGYTF. Written as DNA, the CDR3 is TGTGCCAGCAGATACCCTCGCGGGGGGCTCTATGGCTACACCTTC.

V and J are TRBV7-9 and TRBJ1-5; 7 nucleotides align to TRBD1. CDR1 is SEHNR, CDR2 FQNEAQ, per germline (reference sequence). CDR3 length: 16 amino acids. V shed 4 bases, J shed 1 base, and the junction held 7 bases outside the gene matches. CDR3 coding DNA: TGTGCCAGCAGCTCATCAGGGGGGTCCAGCAATCAGCCCCAGCATTTT. It is translated as CASSSSGGSSNQPQHF.